A selection of T cell receptor beta chains follows, all from one sample in a study of T cells after yellow fever vaccination. TCRdb itself ran the 5' RACE reads through MiXCR, one entry per CDR3 protein. The top ten clones hold more than 15% of a sample with approximately 340,000 distinct CDR3 sequences, roughly 8.7% of them seen once. The sample in question was PBMCs, obtained on the day of the first yellow fever vaccination. The receptors were sampled from a man between 18 and 35 years old who received the YFV17D yellow fever vaccine. CDR3s include the opening cysteine and the closing phenylalanine or tryptophan. Each record gives: J gene, clone size, D gene, V gene, CDR3 protein, CDR3 DNA. A D gene is named only where the DNA matches it firmly. Clone sizes are given selectively: once, few, many, or a class where the clone is expanded.

TRBJ2-3 | few | . | TRBV11-2 | CASSPPAGSTDTQYF | TGTGCCAGCAGCCCCCCGGCGGGGAGCACAGATACGCAGTATTTT
TRBJ2-3 | many | TRBD2 | TRBV11-2 | CASTKTILAGNTDTQYF | TGTGCCAGCACTAAAACGATTCTAGCGGGGAACACAGATACGCAGTATTTT
TRBJ2-5 | . | . | TRBV20-1 | CSAGGPDQETQYF | TGCAGTGCTGGAGGACCGGATCAAGAGACCCAGTACTTC
TRBJ1-2 | few | . | TRBV3-1 | CASSQEGGRAPYGYTF | TGTGCCAGCAGCCAAGAGGGCGGGCGCGCACCCTATGGCTACACCTTC
TRBJ1-5 | many | . | TRBV9 | CASSVVPHQPQHF | TGTGCCAGCAGCGTAGTTCCCCATCAGCCCCAGCATTTT
TRBJ2-2 | few | . | TRBV6-1 | CASSLRRAGELFF | TGTGCCAGCAGTCTTCGCCGGGCCGGGGAGCTGTTTTTT
TRBJ2-3 | few | TRBD2 | TRBV5-1 | CASSFRGVGTDTQYF | TGCGCCAGCAGCTTCCGGGGGGTTGGCACAGATACGCAGTATTTT
TRBJ2-5 | few | TRBD2 | TRBV5-1 | CASSFRGRLAGGRRETQYF | TGCGCCAGCAGCTTTCGGGGTCGATTAGCGGGGGGCCGGAGGGAGACCCAGTACTTC
TRBJ2-1 | . | . | TRBV5-6 | CAIGPGGRHNEQFF | TGTGCCATCGGCCCCGGGGGACGGCACAATGAGCAGTTCTTC
TRBJ1-5 | many | . | TRBV5-1 | CASSPGADSNQPQHF | TGCGCCAGCAGCCCCGGGGCAGATAGCAATCAGCCCCAGCATTTT
TRBJ2-2 | few | TRBD1 | TRBV6-1 | CASRGTGYETGELFF | TGTGCCAGCAGAGGGACAGGGTATGAAACCGGGGAGCTGTTTTTT
TRBJ2-7 | many | TRBD1 | TRBV20-1 | CSAREGTGAYEQYF | TGCAGTGCTAGAGAAGGGACAGGGGCCTACGAGCAGTACTTC
TRBJ2-3 | few | . | TRBV5-1 | CARTGPLTDTQYF | TGCGCCAGAACAGGGCCTCTCACAGATACGCAGTATTTT
TRBJ2-1 | few | TRBD2 | TRBV10-3 | CAIGRDGEYNEQFF | TGTGCCATCGGGAGGGACGGGGAGTACAATGAGCAGTTCTTC
TRBJ1-1 | few | . | TRBV11-2 | CASRDTAGAEAFF | TGTGCCAGCAGAGATACGGCGGGCGCTGAAGCTTTCTTT
TRBJ1-6 | few | . | TRBV7-9 | CASSLDVASPLHF | TGTGCCAGCAGCTTGGACGTAGCTTCACCCCTCCACTTT
TRBJ2-3 | . | . | TRBV7-9 | CASSLRGGYTDTQYF | TGTGCCAGCAGCTTACGTGGGGGTTACACAGATACGCAGTATTTT
TRBJ1-2 | . | . | TRBV7-9 | CASSLDRGLRFF | TGTGCCAGCAGCTTAGATAGGGGACTCCGCTTCTTC
TRBJ1-4 | . | TRBD1 | TRBV7-3 | CASSLTGTENEKLFF | TGTGCCAGCAGCTTGACCGGGACAGAGAATGAAAAACTGTTTTTT
TRBJ2-3 | . | TRBD2 | TRBV20-1 | CSARSGVAGMLDTQYF | TGCAGTGCTAGGTCGGGGGTAGCGGGGATGTTGGATACGCAGTATTTT
TRBJ2-7 | few | . | TRBV4-3 | CASSHEGATYEQYF | TGCGCCAGCAGCCATGAAGGGGCGACCTACGAGCAGTACTTC
TRBJ1-6 | . | TRBD1 | TRBV27 | CASMLTGNSPLHF | TGTGCCAGCATGCTGACAGGGAATTCACCCCTCCACTTT
TRBJ2-5 | few | . | TRBV5-5 | CASSLSAAGKETQYF | TGTGCCAGCAGCTTGAGTGCGGCGGGGAAAGAGACCCAGTACTTC
TRBJ2-1 | many | . | TRBV5-1 | CASSAPGSYNEQFF | TGCGCCAGCAGCGCCCCGGGTTCCTACAATGAGCAGTTCTTC
TRBJ1-6 | few | TRBD1 | TRBV7-9 | CASSPPWTGYNSPLHF | TGTGCCAGCAGCCCGCCCTGGACAGGATATAATTCACCCCTCCACTTT
TRBJ2-7 | few | . | TRBV25-1 | CASSEAGPQIEQYF | TGTGCCAGCAGTGAAGCAGGGCCACAGATCGAGCAGTACTTC
TRBJ1-5 | many | . | TRBV5-5 | CASSLIPNSNQPQHF | TGTGCCAGCAGCTTGATCCCTAATAGCAATCAGCCCCAGCATTTT
TRBJ1-6 | few | TRBD1 | TRBV20-1 | CSARDLDRASSYNSPLHF | TGCAGTGCTAGAGATCTAGACAGGGCAAGCTCCTATAATTCACCCCTCCACTTT
TRBJ1-1 | many | . | TRBV7-2 | CASSSDGGGTEAFF | TGTGCCAGCAGCTCGGACGGGGGCGGCACTGAAGCTTTCTTT